This is a list of T cell receptor beta chains from one sample in a study of T cell repertoires in cytomegalovirus infection. Their recognized antigens are unknown. TCRdb reanalysed the reads using MiXCR and keeps one entry per CDR3 protein. The sample carries hundreds of thousands of distinct CDR3 sequences, about 29% recorded once. Specimen: cultured PBMCs, collected from culture after CMV antigen stimulation. The receptors originated from a human donor in good health (CMV status not recorded). Some clones in this sample may be carry-over from other donors' samples. CDR3s leave out the opening cysteine and the closing phenylalanine or tryptophan.

length	V	J	CDR3
14	TRBV7-9	TRBJ1-6	ASSSVGDRGNSPLH
12	TRBV5-1	TRBJ1-2	ASSDTDPNYGYT
13	TRBV12-3/TRBV12-4	TRBJ2-5	ASSTRVGKKETQY
14	TRBV29-1	TRBJ1-4	SVADRGLATNEKLF
13	TRBV7-2	TRBJ1-1	ASSAPGQLNTEAF
13	TRBV4-1	TRBJ1-5	ASQKEQGPSQPQH
11	TRBV20-1	TRBJ2-1	SARSPGLDEQF
15	TRBV6-6	TRBJ1-1	ASSYSNWAGFGTEAF
10	TRBV29-1	TRBJ1-2	SVDSASYGYT
13	TRBV19	TRBJ1-3	ASSIRQGAGNTIY
12	TRBV20-1	TRBJ1-3	SAGPLGSGDTIY
11	TRBV30	TRBJ2-5	AWSPTGRETQY
12	TRBV18	TRBJ1-4	ASSPPGRQGKLF
13	TRBV13	TRBJ2-1	ASSLMGMVGNEQF
17	TRBV7-9	TRBJ2-5	ASSLRAPAGGRYQETQY
14	TRBV4-1	TRBJ1-6	ASSLDSNSYNSPLH
12	TRBV5-1	TRBJ2-1	ASAGGGINNEQF
18	TRBV27	TRBJ2-4	ASSHAYPGLAVLAKNIQY
12	TRBV7-9	TRBJ1-2	ASSLATGEYGYT
15	TRBV28	TRBJ1-1	ASSSTIQGSANTEAF
12	TRBV7-2	TRBJ2-5	ASSSTGGGETQY
12	TRBV10-3	TRBJ1-2	AIHRDRANYGYT
12	TRBV4-1	TRBJ2-7	ASSNLQGWGEQY
14	TRBV20-1	TRBJ2-7	SARDPEEGFRYEQY
14	TRBV7-6	TRBJ2-1	ASSFRLLGPDNEQF
13	TRBV20-1	TRBJ1-5	SASSGRATLRPQH
14	TRBV2	TRBJ2-2	ASSVTSGSNTGELF
13	TRBV6-8	TRBJ1-1	ASSYERLPNTEAF